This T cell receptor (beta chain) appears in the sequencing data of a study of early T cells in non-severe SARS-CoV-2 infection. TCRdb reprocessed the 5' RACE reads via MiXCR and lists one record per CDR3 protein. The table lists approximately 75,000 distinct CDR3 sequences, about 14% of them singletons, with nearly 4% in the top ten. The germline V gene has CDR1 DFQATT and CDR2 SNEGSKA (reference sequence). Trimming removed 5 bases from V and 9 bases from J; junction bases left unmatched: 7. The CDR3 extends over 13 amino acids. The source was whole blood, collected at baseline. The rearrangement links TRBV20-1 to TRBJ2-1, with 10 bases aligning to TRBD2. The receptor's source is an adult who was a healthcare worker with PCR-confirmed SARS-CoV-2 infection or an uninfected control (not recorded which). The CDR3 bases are TGCAGTGCTTCAAGCGGGAGGGGAGCTGAGCAGTTCTTC. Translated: CSASSGRGAEQFF.